This T cell receptor beta chain is from a study of beta chain features in type 1 diabetes listed by TCRdb under 2018. The study in broad terms: Mean age, gender distribution, total cell number and subset yield did not differ between patients and healthy donors. Regulatory and stem cell-like memory subsets were obtained from only 8 patients and about eight healthy donors, while naive and central memory subsets were obtained from all 30 or so donors. In the study, TCRB repertoires of sorted circulating CD4+ T cell subsets from recently diagnosed type 1 diabetes patients were compared with those of matched healthy donors. Across all samples, around 99 million sorted cells were examined, and cell number per subset correlated strongly with RNA yield. The research as a whole found: Because cDNA was sequenced instead of genomic DNA, activated cells with high expression could be over-represented, although the groups did not differ in activation or CD3 levels. The naive, central memory and regulatory TCRB repertoires appeared to resemble one another more closely among patients than among healthy donors. At VDJ recombination sites, patients with type 1 diabetes made fewer insertions and deleted more nucleotides, a pattern implying thymic rearrangement abnormalities. Because the HLA sub-analyses included only small numbers of individuals, any influence of HLA type on TCRB rearrangement was left unresolved. Type 1 diabetes patients showed a moderate but significant shortening of TCRB CDR3 length in all four CD4+ subsets. PCR may preferentially amplify shorter templates, but because patient and control samples were amplified and corrected together, any resulting skew would affect both groups equally.

As to this clone: The antigen this receptor binds is unknown. Base qualities are not at hand, and no much larger clone is one base apart.

The entire isolated RNA was reverse transcribed using the High Capacity cDNA Reverse Transcription Kit, and thus expressed TCRB transcripts were sequenced. Deep immunoSEQ sequencing was performed on naive, central memory and regulatory T cell samples, with an average of around 3.4 million total reads per sample. Sorted cells were lysed in RLT buffer, and RNA was extracted using DNase-treated RNeasy Micro or Mini kits according to cell number. Each cell subset was processed separately to prevent cross-contamination, with patient and healthy donor samples processed together. Using the immunoSEQ multiplex PCR, TCRB sequences were amplified from cDNA into 87-bp fragments spanning the CDR3 region. Sequencing of the amplicons was done on the Illumina HiSeq platform. The study's processing was this. PCR bias was computationally corrected using synthetic template baselines, reads within Hamming distance 2 were collapsed, and singletons that could not be merged were discarded. By aligning reads against IMGT, V, D and J genes, CDR3 length, and insertions or deletions at six rearrangement sites were assigned. Clonotype counts were normalized to sorted cell number within each subset before computing true diversity and Gini coefficients with the tcR R package. The overlap coefficient, calculated on TCRB nucleotide sequences, was used to measure repertoire sharing. Out-of-frame TCRB sequences from naive cells were analyzed as a proxy for the pre-selection repertoire. TCRdb holds this immuneACCESS table with in-frame rearrangements only. Some clones are missing; in checked studies, unresolved V genes explain under half, and the rest has no known cause. That table furnishes V, J and clone size, whereas the DNA furnished D and trimming. This sample is represented by nearly 250,000 clones; around 68% of them were singletons. In total, the top ten clones hold approximately 0.053% of the sample.

From each donor, a single peripheral blood sample of about 100 mL on average was drawn into heparinised tubes. Using a panel that included CD45RO, CCR7, CD25, CD127, CD95 and CD27, naive, central memory, regulatory and stem cell-like memory CD4+ T cells were sorted on a BD FACSAria II. A purity above 98% was achieved for all sorted populations. Right away, PBMCs were isolated by Lymphoprep density gradient centrifugation and were stained directly, with no culture step. Samples were stained and sorted in pairs, with one healthy donor and one patient per experiment, so that batch effects were minimized. The CDR3 holds 13 amino acids from the cysteine to the phenylalanine. Only the CDR3 part of the read is kept: 39 bases, read in frame from the first base. V is reduced by 5 bases and J by 9 bases, leaving a spacing of 14 bases between them. As encoded in the germline V gene, CDR1 is SGHTA while CDR2 is FQGNSA.

The sequencing input was naive CD4+ T cells from blood. The sample's cell subset or site, from its label and the paper: true naive CD4+ T cells. This TCR derives from a man between 25 and 39 years old in good health. The V and J segments used are TRBV7-2 and TRBJ2-1, with no D gene named confidently. At the DNA level, the sequence is TGTGCCAGCAGCCCGGGCCGGTTGGGTGAGCAGTTCTTC. This is translated as CASSPGRLGEQFF.